A single sample is the source of the 31 T cell receptor beta chains below, sequenced in a study of T-cell memory formation after mild COVID-19. TCRdb called the 5' RACE reads again in MiXCR, with one record for every CDR3 protein. The data contain nearly 250,000 distinct CDR3 sequences, approximately 15% of them singletons. The sequenced sample consisted of PBMCs or a T cell subset sorted from them (not recorded which). These receptors were collected from an adult woman who had mild COVID-19 (a few samples of this study predate the infection). Cell type and time point are not known.

This clonotype has just a few counts. The chain links TRBV6-9 to TRBJ2-2, with TRBD2 as a possible D gene (6 bases). V lost 7 bases, J lost 4 bases, and 22 bases lay in between. The CDR3 totals 17 residues. The germline V gene encodes CDR1 MNHGY and CDR2 SVAAGI. The CDR3: CASTYAGHPNCTGELFF. The CDR3 DNA sequence: TGTGCCAGCACCTACGCGGGGCACCCCAACTGCACCGGGGAGCTGTTTTTT.

The chain couples TRBV19 to TRBJ1-1; 8 bases match TRBD1. Germline-derived CDR1 and CDR2 are LNHDA and SQIVND (reference sequence). Losses at the gene ends were 4 bases for V and 1 base for J; bases not matched to a gene: 5. The CDR3 has 15 amino acids. In DNA, the CDR3 is TGTGCCAGTAGTACCAACGGACAGGGGAACACTGAAGCTTTCTTT. Translating it yields CASSTNGQGNTEAFF.

The chain uses TRBV24-1 and TRBJ2-6; perhaps TRBD2 as D (5 bases). V was trimmed by 5 bases and J by 0 bases, leaving 7 bases between them. The germline CDR1 and CDR2 sequences are KGHDR and SFDVKD. CDR3 length equals 15 residues. As DNA, the CDR3 is TGTGCCACCAGTGCGGGGTCCTCTGGGGCCAACGTCCTGACTTTC. Amino acids: CATSAGSSGANVLTF.

This chain uses TRBV5-4 with TRBJ1-4; D is undetermined. V lost 0 bases, J lost 8 bases, and 11 bases lay in between. The CDR3 has 14 residues. In germline, CDR1 is SGHNT, CDR2 YYREEE (reference sequence). In DNA form, the CDR3 reads TGTGCCAGCAGCTTGGACCCCGGCGGAGAAAAACTGTTTTTT. Its translation is CASSLDPGGEKLFF.

This chain joins TRBV24-1 and TRBJ1-5; D uncertain. Between the trimmed V and J ends, which lost 9 bases and 6 bases, there was a span of 17 bases. Germline CDR1 is KGHDR and CDR2 is SFDVKD. The CDR3 totals 14 residues. The CDR3 region is CATAGLGNVQPQHF. For the CDR3, the DNA is TGTGCCACCGCTGGTTTGGGGAACGTTCAGCCCCAGCATTTT.

The chain has TRBV29-1 and TRBJ1-2; 7 nucleotides agree with TRBD1. CDR1 is SQVTM, CDR2 ANQGSEA, per germline. J gave up 0 bases and V 6 bases, and 4 bases lay outside the gene matches. The CDR3 consists of 13 residues. CDR3 in amino acids: CSVRTGTNYGYTF. The CDR3 DNA reads TGCAGCGTCCGGACAGGTACTAACTATGGCTACACCTTC. The full variable domain, completed using reference TRBV29-1 and TRBJ1-2, is SAVISQKPSRDICQRGTSLTIQCQVDSQVTMMFWYRQQPGQSLTLIATANQGSEATYESGFVIDKFPISRPNLTFSTLTVSNMSPEDSSIYLCSVRTGTNYGYTFGSGTRLTVV.

The rearrangement links TRBV12-3 or TRBV12-4 to TRBJ2-3, with D maybe TRBD1 (6 bases). Trimming pared 6 bases from V and 4 bases from J, leaving 14 bases between. This CDR3 is 14 amino acids long. The CDR3 region is CASRPTGNPDTQYF. In nucleotides, the CDR3 is TGTGCCAGCAGGCCCACAGGGAACCCAGATACGCAGTATTTT.

The rearrangement links TRBV23-1 to TRBJ2-4; D remains unclear. TRBV23-1 is known as an ORF, though its function is uncertain. This CDR3 is 15 amino acids long. V lost 2 bases and J 4 bases, leaving 12 bases between the germline ends. Here the CDR3 DNA reads TGCGCCAGCAGTCAAATCGAGCAGACTAAAAACATTCAGTACTTC. This codes for CASSQIEQTKNIQYF.

The CDR3 nucleotides read TGTGCCACCGGTCTACCCCTGTCAGACCCCTACGAGCAGTACTTC. Protein product: CATGLPLSDPYEQYF. The chain links TRBV15 to TRBJ2-7; no definite D call. The CDR3 covers 15 residues. The ends were cut back, 8 bases at V and 2 bases at J, with 19 bases in the middle. CDR1 and CDR2 from the germline V gene are LNHNV and YYDKDF (reference sequence).

V and J are TRBV5-4 and TRBJ1-6; no clear D gene. V lost 4 bases and J lost 8, with 13 bases in between. Per germline, CDR1 SGHNT and CDR2 YYREEE (reference sequence). CDR3 length equals 14 residues. CDR3 residues: CASSAGRPDSPLHF. The CDR3 coding sequence is TGTGCCAGCAGCGCCGGGAGGCCCGATTCACCCCTCCACTTT.

This clonotype was counted only a few times. V and J are TRBV29-1 and TRBJ2-1; the match to TRBD2 covers 7 bases. This CDR3 contains 18 residues. CDR1 is SQVTM, CDR2 ANQGSEA, per germline. V was clipped by 6 bases and J by 2 bases; unmatched bases: 19. The CDR3 sequence is CSVVYAHRRESPYNEQFF. CDR3 DNA sequence: TGCAGCGTGGTCTACGCCCACCGGCGGGAGAGCCCCTACAATGAGCAGTTCTTC.

The CDR3, as DNA: TGTGCCAGCAGTTACTCGACTGGGCGAGAGACCCAGTACTTC. Protein: CASSYSTGRETQYF. J is TRBJ2-5 and V is TRBV6-5; D is undetermined. Deletions cut 0 bases from V and 4 bases from J, with 9 bases between. The CDR3 is made up of 14 amino acids. Per germline, CDR1 MNHEY and CDR2 SVGAGI.

V gene TRBV6-1 combines with J gene TRBJ1-1; 8 bases line up with TRBD1. Germline V CDR1 and CDR2: MNHNS, SASEGT. CDR3 length: 15 residues. Trimming removed 6 bases from V and 6 bases from J; junction bases left unmatched: 12. The CDR3 DNA sequence: TGTGCCAGCAGACCACCCCAGGGGGCGATGTCTGAAGCTTTCTTT. It encodes CASRPPQGAMSEAFF.

This clonotype came up a few times. The chain links TRBV29-1 to TRBJ2-5, with TRBD1 identical over 12 bases. The CDR3 sequence is 13 residues long. CDR1 and CDR2 (germline): SQVTM, ANQGSEA. V gave up 7 bases and J gave up 3 bases; unmatched junction bases: 3. The CDR3 region has the DNA TGCAGCGGAGGGACAGGGGGCAAAGAGACCCAGTACTTC. This encodes CSGGTGGKETQYF.

This clonotype was counted between two and nine times. An end of the junction differs from the germline gene, which may be a read error. The chain combines TRBV6-2 or TRBV6-3 with TRBJ2-7; the match to TRBD2 covers 13 bases. CDR3 length: 12 amino acids. The V gene's germline CDR1 is MNHEY and CDR2 SVGEGT. CDR3 nucleotide sequence: TGTGCCAGCAGACCTGGGACTAGCGGGATGAGCTTC. This codes for CASRPGTSGMSF.

This clonotype came up a few times. The rearrangement uses TRBV6-5 and TRBJ2-7; 12 bases agree with TRBD2. The length of the CDR3 is 13 residues. The trim removed 4 bases at V and 9 bases at J, leaving 4 bases unmatched. Germline V gives CDR1 MNHEY, CDR2 SVGAGI. The CDR3 loop is CASSWGTSGLQYF. CDR3 nucleotide sequence: TGTGCCAGCAGTTGGGGGACTAGCGGGTTGCAGTACTTC.

The DNA of the CDR3 is TGTGCCAGCAGCTTATCGGGACAGAACACAGATACGCAGTATTTT. It encodes CASSLSGQNTDTQYF. The chain links TRBV7-9 to TRBJ2-3; TRBD1 matches at 7 bases. The CDR3 is 15 residues long. Germline values: CDR1 SEHNR, CDR2 FQNEAQ (reference sequence). Trimming removed 2 bases from V and 2 bases from J; junction bases left unmatched: 4.

This clonotype was recorded many times. V and J are TRBV6-4 and TRBJ1-1, with D perhaps matching TRBD1 (6 bases). Germline CDR1 MRHNA, CDR2 SNTAGT. The CDR3 covers 17 residues. V lost 0 bases to trimming and J lost 5 bases, with 19 bases between them. CDR3 nucleotide sequence: TGTGCCAGCAGTGACTCGACACAGGGTAATTGTGGGACTGAAGCTTTCTTT. It yields the protein CASSDSTQGNCGTEAFF.

This clonotype was detected ten times or more. The V gene is TRBV4-2, the J gene TRBJ2-4; D might be TRBD1 (6 bases). This CDR3 comprises 15 residues. V lost 0 bases and J 3 bases, leaving 9 bases between the germline ends. The germline V gene has CDR1 LGHNA and CDR2 YNFKEQ. CDR3 sequence: CASSQEGAGKNIQYF. CDR3 bases: TGTGCCAGCAGCCAAGAGGGGGCAGGCAAAAACATTCAGTACTTC.

The J gene is TRBJ2-7, the V gene TRBV19; 7 positions match TRBD1. Germline V lookup: CDR1 LNHDA, CDR2 SQIVND (reference sequence). V lost 4 bases and J lost 6; bases outside the gene matches: 12. The CDR3 contains 15 residues. CDR3 loop: CASSTSLGQGVEQYF. For the CDR3, the DNA is TGTGCCAGTAGTACAAGTTTAGGGCAGGGGGTCGAGCAGTACTTC.

The chain links TRBV20-1 to TRBJ1-2, with D possibly being TRBD1 (6 bases). The CDR3 consists of 10 residues. Deletions cut 5 bases from V and 7 bases from J, with 8 bases between. Germline CDR1 DFQATT, CDR2 SNEGSKA (reference sequence). The CDR3 bases are TGCAGTGCTGGGACACCTGGCTACACCTTC. Protein sequence: CSAGTPGYTF.

The chain links TRBV12-3 or TRBV12-4 to TRBJ1-5; 7 bases fit TRBD1. The CDR3 loop spans 15 amino acids. J lost 1 base, V lost 3 bases, and 3 bases had no gene match. CDR3 sequence: CASSLFRGSNQPQHF. CDR3 sequence (DNA): TGTGCCAGCAGTTTGTTCAGGGGGAGCAATCAGCCCCAGCATTTT.

This chain links TRBV12-3 or TRBV12-4 with TRBJ1-5; D is unclear. This CDR3 is 16 amino acids long. V was shortened by 7 bases and J by 6 bases, with 22 bases between the two germline ends. The DNA for the CDR3 is TGTGCCAGCAAGTTAGATGGGAGGGTCGGCAGTCAGCCCCAGCATTTT. It yields the protein CASKLDGRVGSQPQHF.

This chain uses TRBV2 with TRBJ2-1; D is undetermined. Between the trimmed V and J ends, which lost 7 bases and 0 bases, there was a span of 10 bases. The length of the CDR3 is 14 residues. Germline V gives CDR1 SNHLY, CDR2 FYNNEI. The CDR3 loop is CASTARSSYNEQFF. The CDR3 coding sequence is TGTGCCAGCACCGCTCGGAGCTCCTACAATGAGCAGTTCTTC.

The chain combines TRBV19 with TRBJ2-7; 10 nucleotides match TRBD2. CDR1 and CDR2 (germline): LNHDA, SQIVND (reference sequence). The V and J ends lost 5 bases and 2 bases, in that order; junction bases with no gene match: 9. The CDR3 extends over 16 amino acids. The CDR3 region has the DNA TGTGCCAGTAGTCCAAGCGGGAGGGCCAAACCCTACGAGCAGTACTTC. It specifies CASSPSGRAKPYEQYF.

The chain is built from TRBV5-1 and TRBJ2-3; D not certain. The CDR3 is made up of 13 amino acids. In germline, CDR1 is SGHRS, CDR2 YFSETQ. With 2 bases removed from V and 6 bases from J, the gap between germline ends came to 10 bases. The CDR3 spells CASSLPPVDTQYF. The CDR3, as DNA: TGCGCCAGCAGCTTACCACCGGTGGATACGCAGTATTTT.

This clonotype came up many times. The CDR3 sequence is CASSFGGSPDTQYF. For the CDR3, the DNA is TGTGCCAGCAGTTTCGGTGGGAGCCCAGATACGCAGTATTTT. This chain uses TRBV12-3 or TRBV12-4 with TRBJ2-3; D possibly corresponds to TRBD2 (5 bases). CDR3 length equals 14 residues. The germline V and J ends were trimmed by 3 bases and 4 bases, with 11 bases remaining between them.

The chain recombines TRBV3-1 with TRBJ2-2; weak D call: TRBD1 (5 bases). In germline, CDR1 is LGHDT, CDR2 YNNKEL (reference sequence). This CDR3 is 18 amino acids long. Between the trimmed V and J ends, which lost 0 bases and 0 bases, there was a span of 14 bases. This CDR3 is CASSQEGVGSANTGELFF. The CDR3 coding sequence is TGTGCCAGCAGCCAAGAAGGGGTAGGATCGGCGAACACCGGGGAGCTGTTTTTT.

This chain uses TRBV18 with TRBJ2-2, with D unclear. Trimming left V 1 base short and J 4 bases short, with 7 bases between. Germline V gene sequence: CDR1 KGHSH, CDR2 LQKENI. The CDR3 is 14 amino acids. CDR3 bases: TGTGCCAGCTCACCACAGGATATCACCGGGGAGCTGTTTTTT. It is translated as CASSPQDITGELFF.

This clonotype has a handful of counts. The chain has TRBV18 and TRBJ1-5; TRBD1 aligns across 7 bases. With 2 bases clipped from V and 5 bases from J, the junction kept 9 bases outside the gene matches. The germline gives CDR1 KGHSH, CDR2 LQKENI. CDR3 length: 16 amino acids. CDR3 residues: CASSPSVSGGDQPQHF. In nucleotides, the CDR3 is TGTGCCAGCTCACCAAGTGTGTCAGGGGGGGATCAGCCCCAGCATTTT.

V gene TRBV4-1 combines with J gene TRBJ1-6; D is ambiguous. V lost 0 bases to trimming and J lost 15 bases, with 6 bases between them. Germline V gene sequence: CDR1 MGHRA, CDR2 YSYEKL. This CDR3 region has 11 residues. CDR3 protein: CASSQDRLLHF. CDR3 DNA sequence: TGCGCCAGCAGCCAAGATCGGCTCCTCCACTTT.